The clone carrying this T cell receptor beta chain was recorded once. This sample was included in a study of blood T cell repertoires in COVID-19. About the research overall: T cells, B-cell-depleted T cells, or PBMCs supplied cDNA or gDNA.

Profiling relied on immunoSEQ multiplex PCR, and the TCRdb table lists in-frame clones only, not all of them. The sample shows 150,000 to 200,000 clones, approximately 83% of them seen only once. During the 2 weeks before they entered the study, exposed participants had met someone with a PCR-confirmed or clinician-diagnosed COVID-19 case. Trimming removed 4 bases from V and 0 bases from J, with 17 bases in between. Germline V lookup: CDR1 WNHNN, CDR2 SYGVQD (reference sequence). This CDR3 comprises 17 residues. The sequenced sample consisted of PBMCs or T cells enriched from blood (not recorded which). The chain combines TRBV10-1 with TRBJ2-3; D is ambiguous. The clonotype was recovered from a man aged 70-80 years who had been exposed to COVID-19. CDR3 loop: CASSGKDGDLSTDTQYF. In nucleotides, the CDR3 is TGCGCCAGCAGTGGGAAAGACGGAGATTTAAGCACAGATACGCAGTATTTT.